This T cell receptor beta chain was profiled in a study of blood T cell repertoires in COVID-19. V was clipped by 5 bases and J by 5 bases, with 12 bases between them. This CDR3 spans 14 amino acids. The germline V gene encodes CDR1 WNHNN and CDR2 SYGVQD (reference sequence). The repertoire was sequenced with immunoSEQ multiplex PCR; TCRdb's copy has only in-frame clones and lacks some. The top ten hold about 15% of the sample, which has roughly 190,000 clones, about 80% seen once. The sequenced material came from peripheral blood. This TCR derives from a man between 25 and 39 years old with active or convalescent COVID-19. The V call is TRBV10-1, the J call TRBJ1-4, with TRBD1 as a possible D gene (6 bases). The CDR3: CASSPGASNEKLFF. The CDR3 region has the DNA TGCGCCAGCAGTCCAGGGGCCTCGAATGAAAAACTGTTTTTT.